Each of the 13 T cell receptor beta chains below was sequenced from the same sample in a study of blood T cell repertoires in COVID-19. Here immunoSEQ multiplex PCR was the method, and the copy in TCRdb shows in-frame clones only, minus some. In the table there are over 150,000 clones, about 80% of which are singletons. The sample consisted of peripheral blood. These receptors came from a man aged 60 to 75 with acute or convalescent COVID-19.

The gene calls are TRBV3-1 (or the pseudogene TRBV3-2) and TRBJ1-1, with 8 bases that match TRBD1. The CDR3 is made up of 13 amino acids. J gave up 10 bases and V 2 bases, and 6 bases lay outside the gene matches. Germline assignment: CDR1 LGHDT and CDR2 YNNKEL (reference sequence). This CDR3 reads CASSQTRQGRAFF. Written as DNA, the CDR3 is TGTGCCAGCAGCCAAACGAGACAGGGGAGAGCTTTCTTT.

CDR3: CASSGGGRVTGELFF. CDR3 in DNA: TGTGCCAGCAGCGGGGGAGGGAGGGTCACCGGGGAGCTGTTTTTT. V and J are TRBV9 and TRBJ2-2, with TRBD2 matching 7 bases. The CDR3 length is 15 residues. With 3 bases clipped from V and 4 bases from J, the junction kept 6 bases outside the gene matches. From germline, CDR1 is SGDLS and CDR2 YYNGEE.

The chain combines TRBV6-5 with TRBJ1-4; TRBD1 is a possible D gene (5 bases). V lost 6 bases and J 5 bases, leaving 13 bases between the germline ends. The CDR3 spans 14 residues. Germline CDR1 is MNHEY and CDR2 is SVGAGI. Here the CDR3 DNA reads TGTGCCAGCAGCGCGGGACGTACGAATGAAAAACTGTTTTTT. Its protein product is CASSAGRTNEKLFF.

The chain uses TRBV5-1 and TRBJ2-3; tentatively, D is TRBD1 (7 bases). From germline, CDR1 is SGHRS and CDR2 YFSETQ. This CDR3 is 16 amino acids long. Trimming shortened V by 0 bases and J by 2 bases, and 13 bases separated the two germline ends. The CDR3 DNA reads TGCGCCAGCAGCTTGGGAGGGGGGACAGCCACAGATACGCAGTATTTT. Its protein is CASSLGGGTATDTQYF.

CDR3 DNA: TGCAGTGCTAGTGACCGACAGGGAAGCTCCTACGAGCAGTACTTC. Translating it yields CSASDRQGSSYEQYF. The chain employs TRBV20-1 and TRBJ2-7, with 7 bases that match TRBD1. From germline, CDR1 is DFQATT and CDR2 SNEGSKA (reference sequence). Trimming at V came to 3 bases and at J to 0 bases, leaving 8 bases not matched to a gene. This CDR3 spans 15 amino acids.

The V gene is TRBV7-3, the J gene TRBJ1-5, with TRBD1 identical over 9 bases. CDR1 and CDR2 (germline): SGHTA, FQGTGA. This CDR3 spans 15 amino acids. V dropped 7 bases and J dropped 7; count of bases not matched to a gene: 11. The chain's CDR3 is CASNRDREPGQPQHF. Here the CDR3 DNA reads TGTGCCAGCAATCGGGACAGGGAACCAGGACAGCCCCAGCATTTT.

This chain links TRBV6-5 with TRBJ2-7; possible D gene TRBD2, 6 bases. Deletions cut 7 bases from V and 0 bases from J, with 13 bases between. The CDR3 consists of 14 residues. Germline CDR1 MNHEY, CDR2 SVGAGI. CDR3 protein: CASMLHGSSYEQYF. The CDR3 DNA follows: TGTGCCAGCATGCTACACGGGAGCTCCTACGAGCAGTACTTC.

The chain uses TRBV7-3 and TRBJ2-3; 10 nucleotides match TRBD2. CDR3 length equals 19 residues. V was pared by 5 bases and J by 2 bases, with 16 bases of the junction left unmatched. Germline CDR1 is SGHTA and CDR2 is FQGTGA. For the CDR3, the DNA is TGTGCCAGCAGCAATCTAGCGGGGGACGAAACCCACAACACAGATACGCAGTATTTT. It codes for CASSNLAGDETHNTDTQYF.

The V call is TRBV6-5, the J call TRBJ1-2; the match to TRBD1 covers 8 bases. The germline CDR1 and CDR2 sequences are MNHEY and SVGAGI. Germline trimming cut 6 bases from V and 4 bases from J; bases unmatched to any gene: 4. The CDR3 runs to 13 residues. The CDR3 loop is CASREGQVYGYTF. The CDR3 DNA follows: TGTGCCAGCAGGGAGGGACAGGTCTATGGCTACACCTTC.

The J gene is TRBJ1-6, the V gene TRBV23-1; 7 bases agree with TRBD1. TRBV23-1 counts as an open reading frame of uncertain function. This CDR3 has 21 residues. The V and J ends lost 2 bases and 4 bases, in that order; junction bases with no gene match: 20. In nucleotides, the CDR3 is TGCGCCAGCAGTCAAGATAAGGACAGGAGAGACTTCCCCCTTTATAATTCACCCCTCCACTTT. Amino acid sequence: CASSQDKDRRDFPLYNSPLHF.

The chain combines TRBV7-2 with TRBJ1-1; 7 bases agree with TRBD1. V was pared by 5 bases and J by 5 bases, with 2 bases of the junction left unmatched. This CDR3 contains 12 residues. CDR1 is SGHTA and CDR2 is FQGNSA in the germline V gene. The CDR3 sequence: CASSQQGTEAFF. The CDR3 region has the DNA TGTGCCAGCAGCCAACAGGGGACTGAAGCTTTCTTT. Full variable domain (remainder filled in from reference TRBV7-2 and TRBJ1-1): GAGVSQSPSNKVTEKGKDVELRCDPISGHTALYWYRQSLGQGLEFLIYFQGNSAPDKSGLPSDRFSAERTGGSVSTLTIQRTQQEDSAVYLCASSQQGTEAFFGQGTRLTVV.

CDR3 protein: CASSQEAGNYNSPLHF. Written as DNA, the CDR3 is TGCGCCAGCAGCCAAGAAGCGGGGAACTATAATTCACCCCTCCACTTT. The V call is TRBV4-1, the J call TRBJ1-6, with unresolved D. The CDR3 consists of 16 residues. The germline CDR1 and CDR2 sequences are MGHRA and YSYEKL. Trimming shortened V by 0 bases and J by 3 bases, and 9 bases separated the two germline ends.

The chain carries TRBV5-1 and TRBJ1-1; D is ambiguous. The CDR3 loop spans 13 amino acids. The germline CDR1 and CDR2 sequences are SGHRS and YFSETQ. The germline V and J ends were trimmed by 5 bases and 0 bases, with 8 bases remaining between them. The DNA of the CDR3 is TGCGCCAGCAGACAGAACATGAACACTGAAGCTTTCTTT. Its translation: CASRQNMNTEAFF.